This T cell receptor beta chain emerged from a study of blood T cells in healthy people across ages (dated by TCRdb to the mid-2010s). A note on the overall study: Template switching captured roughly one uniquely barcoded TCR beta cDNA molecule per two T cells in model experiments. To track age-related changes in TCR beta repertoire diversity, the study relied on deep sequencing normalized with unique cDNA molecular identifiers. The donors were split into four age groups: young (average about 16 years), middle-aged (over 35), aged (over 55) and long-lived (over 80). Donors of different ages were randomly distributed across sequencing lanes to avoid experimental bias. Using the same blood draw, the study looked at two additional independent replicas of 1 million unique cDNA reads for two donors, one aged 18 to 30 and the other aged 80 or older.

This clonotype has a count of ten or more. It lacks a known antigen. No clone much larger than this one lies a single base away; base qualities are absent. Library method: 5' RACE. The reads were generated on an Illumina HiSeq 2500. A second PCR of about 7 to 12 cycles was run with a J-beta primer mix and a sample-barcoded 5' primer. A template-switch 5' adaptor carrying 12 random nucleotides introduced a unique molecular identifier onto each TCR beta cDNA molecule. At least 2.5 million CDR3-containing paired-end reads were obtained from each sample. All of the RNA was converted into first-strand cDNA using the Mint cDNA synthesis kit, with a TRBC-specific oligonucleotide serving as the primer. Following uracil-DNA glycosylase treatment, all cDNA underwent a first 18-cycle PCR with the universal primers M1SS and BC2_uni_R. On the authors' methods: Normalization of each sample was performed by random selection of 1 million high-quality reads, each carrying a distinct molecular identifier. Instead of being binned into consensus sequences, reads with shared molecular identifiers were discarded. MiTCR, set to a Q25 quality threshold and the strictest error-elimination algorithm, was used for CDR3 identification, clonotype clustering and error correction. A nonparametric unseen species model with Euler transformation was used to estimate a lower bound on total TCR beta diversity. Starting from the raw public reads, TCRdb applied fastp trimming at Q25, assembled clones with MiXCR and retained in-frame beta chains. Records with the same CDR3 protein are collapsed into one entry carrying the most frequent genes and DNA. The V and J calls come from TCRdb's annotation, not from the publication. The table for this sample lists 780,000 or so distinct CDR3 sequences; just over 55% of them were counted only once. Roughly 24% of the sample rests with the top ten.

General study outcomes and caveats: There was a strong correlation between observed TCR beta diversity and the percentage of naive T cells measured by flow cytometry. Total diversity estimates from one million sequenced T cells were considered lower bounds and underestimates. Observed TCR beta diversity per million T cells fell roughly linearly with age, and a significant reduction was already apparent by age roughly 40. Conclusive comparison of naive and antigen-experienced compartments was prevented by the profiling of bulk unsorted PBMCs. Donor CMV infection status was unknown, potentially confounding age-related changes in expanded clonotypes. Compared with the aged group, more naive CD4+ T cells, fewer expanded clones and increased TCR diversity were shown by the long-lived group, suggesting age selection.

Donors were 35 to 40 systemically healthy Caucasian individuals from Russia aged about 6 to 100 years. Ten milliliters of peripheral blood were drawn from each donor into EDTA-treated Vacutainer tubes. Ficoll-Paque density-gradient centrifugation was used to isolate PBMCs, with at least 7 million obtained per sample. Trizol reagent was used to extract total RNA from PBMCs, with at least 6 micrograms per sample. Naive CD45RAhigh/CD27high T cell percentages were measured by flow cytometry on a PBMC aliquot from every donor. Via the germline V gene, CDR1 is ENHRY and CDR2 SYGVKD. Clipping removes 10 bases from V and 0 bases from J, with 5 as the unmatched junction base count. The CDR3 measures 14 amino acids from cysteine to phenylalanine. Of the read, only the CDR3 DNA is kept; its 42 bases are in frame from base 1.

The sequence was obtained from a man between 35 and 55 years old in good health. In this chain, TRBV10-3 is recombined with TRBJ2-7, with TRBD2 identical over 11 junction bases. The material sequenced was blood. The DNA sequence is TGTGCCACTGCAACTAGCGGGGGCTCCTACGAGCAGTACTTC. It translates as CATATSGGSYEQYF.